This T cell receptor (beta chain) was sequenced in a study of T-cell memory formation after mild COVID-19. About the research overall: The TCR clusters were mostly specific to one donor.

TCRdb re-analysed the 5' RACE reads in MiXCR, keeping a single row per CDR3 protein. The profile shows 300,000 to 350,000 distinct CDR3 sequences, roughly an eighth of them singletons. Concerning this clonotype: The antigen remains undetermined.

Points from the study as a whole: Among contracting clones, CD4+ were mainly CM/EM and CD8+ enriched in EMRA. Cross-reactive memory seemingly joined, as some responding clones were found in pre-infection memory.

V was clipped by 4 bases and J by 4 bases; unmatched bases: 9. The CDR3 is 15 amino acids. CDR1 and CDR2 from the germline V gene are SGDLS and YYNGEE. This sequence was found in a man younger than 35 who had mild COVID-19 (a few samples of this study predate the infection). Cell type and time point are not known. The sample consisted of PBMCs or a T cell subset sorted from them (not recorded which). The V and J genes are TRBV9 and TRBJ1-2; 8 nucleotides agree with TRBD1. The CDR3: CASSPPAQGAYGYTF. The CDR3 DNA sequence: TGTGCCAGCAGCCCCCCTGCCCAGGGGGCCTATGGCTACACCTTC.